The clone carrying this T cell receptor (beta chain) was counted only a few times. cDNA carried unique molecular identifiers, and a universal primer site was added by template switching. MiXCR was run by TCRdb on the 5' RACE reads, yielding one entry per CDR3 protein. The repertoire includes some 500,000 distinct CDR3 sequences, 14% of them detected once, and about 0.54% sits in the top ten. Germline V lookup: CDR1 DFQATT, CDR2 SNEGSKA (reference sequence). This CDR3 has 10 residues. Trimming took 1 base from V and 7 from J, leaving 2 bases between them. This record belongs to a study of identical twins. Healthy Caucasians supplied all donations. These data were also reused for a study on yellow fever vaccine responses in identical twins.

The genes are TRBV20-1 and TRBJ2-1; D not certain. The source is a woman in her late teens or twenties in good health. Sequencing input: CD4+ T cells sorted from blood. The CDR3 protein is CSARVNEQFF. In DNA form, the CDR3 reads TGCAGTGCTAGAGTAAATGAGCAGTTCTTC.